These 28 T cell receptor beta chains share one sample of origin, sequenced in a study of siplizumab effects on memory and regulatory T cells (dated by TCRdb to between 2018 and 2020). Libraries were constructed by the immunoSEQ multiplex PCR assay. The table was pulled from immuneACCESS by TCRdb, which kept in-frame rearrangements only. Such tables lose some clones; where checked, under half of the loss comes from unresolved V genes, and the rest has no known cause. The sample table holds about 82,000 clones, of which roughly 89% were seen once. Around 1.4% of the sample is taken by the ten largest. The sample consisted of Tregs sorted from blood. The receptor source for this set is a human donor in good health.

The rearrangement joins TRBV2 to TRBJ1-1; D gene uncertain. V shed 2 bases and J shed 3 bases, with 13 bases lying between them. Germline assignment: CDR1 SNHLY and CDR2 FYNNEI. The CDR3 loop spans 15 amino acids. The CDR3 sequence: CASSESTIQYTEAFF. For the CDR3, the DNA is TGTGCCAGCAGTGAATCGACAATCCAGTACACTGAAGCTTTCTTT. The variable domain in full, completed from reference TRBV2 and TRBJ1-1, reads EPEVTQTPSHQVTQMGQEVILRCVPISNHLYFYWYRQILGQKVEFLVSFYNNEISEKSEIFDDQFSVERPDGSNFTLKIRSTKLEDSAMYFCASSESTIQYTEAFFGQGTRLTVV.

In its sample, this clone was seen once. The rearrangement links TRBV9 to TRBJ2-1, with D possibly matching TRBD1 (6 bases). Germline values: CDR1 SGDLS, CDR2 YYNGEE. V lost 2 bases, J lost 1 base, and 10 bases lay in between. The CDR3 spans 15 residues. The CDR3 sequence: CASSVDGQSYNEQFF. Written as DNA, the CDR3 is TGTGCCAGCAGCGTGGATGGACAGTCCTACAATGAGCAGTTCTTC.

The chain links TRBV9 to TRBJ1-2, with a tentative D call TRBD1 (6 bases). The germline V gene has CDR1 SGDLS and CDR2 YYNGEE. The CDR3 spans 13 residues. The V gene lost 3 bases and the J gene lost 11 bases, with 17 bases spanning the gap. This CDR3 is CASSDYRDTRYTF. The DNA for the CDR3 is TGTGCCAGCAGCGACTATCGGGACACTCGTTACACCTTC.

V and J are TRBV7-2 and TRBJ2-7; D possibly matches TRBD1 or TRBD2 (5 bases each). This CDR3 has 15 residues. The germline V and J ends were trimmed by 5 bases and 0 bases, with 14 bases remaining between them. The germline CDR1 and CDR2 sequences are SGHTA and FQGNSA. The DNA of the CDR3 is TGTGCCAGCAGCCACTCCGGGGCAAACTCCTACGAGCAGTACTTC. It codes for CASSHSGANSYEQYF.

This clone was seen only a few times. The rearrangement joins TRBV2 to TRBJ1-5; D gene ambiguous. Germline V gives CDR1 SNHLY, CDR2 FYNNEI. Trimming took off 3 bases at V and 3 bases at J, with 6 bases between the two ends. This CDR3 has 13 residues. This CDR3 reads CASSDWSNQPQHF. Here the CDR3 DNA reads TGTGCCAGCAGTGATTGGTCCAATCAGCCCCAGCATTTT.

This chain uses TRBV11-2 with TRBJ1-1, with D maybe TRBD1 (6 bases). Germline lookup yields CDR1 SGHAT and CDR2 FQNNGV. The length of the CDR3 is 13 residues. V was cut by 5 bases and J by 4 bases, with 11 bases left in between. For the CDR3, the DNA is TGTGCCAGCAGCGCGAAACAGGGCACTGAAGCTTTCTTT. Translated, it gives CASSAKQGTEAFF.

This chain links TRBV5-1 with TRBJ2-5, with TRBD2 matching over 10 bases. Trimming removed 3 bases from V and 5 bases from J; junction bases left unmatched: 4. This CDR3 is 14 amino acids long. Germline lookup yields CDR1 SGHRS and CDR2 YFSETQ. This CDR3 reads CASSSLAGVETQYF. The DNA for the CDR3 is TGCGCCAGCAGCTCCCTAGCGGGGGTTGAGACCCAGTACTTC.

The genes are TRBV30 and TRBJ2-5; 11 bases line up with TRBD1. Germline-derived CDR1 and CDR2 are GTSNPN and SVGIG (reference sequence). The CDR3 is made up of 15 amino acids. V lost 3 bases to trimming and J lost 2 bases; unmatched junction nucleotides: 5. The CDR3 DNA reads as TGTGCCTGGAGCCGGACAGGGGGCGGGCAAGAGACCCAGTACTTC. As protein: CAWSRTGGGQETQYF.

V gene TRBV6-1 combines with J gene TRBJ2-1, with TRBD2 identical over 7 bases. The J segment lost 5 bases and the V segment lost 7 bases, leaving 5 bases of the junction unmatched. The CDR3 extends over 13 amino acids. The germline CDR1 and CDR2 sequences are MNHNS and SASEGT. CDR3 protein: CASITRGDNEQFF. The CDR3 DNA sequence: TGTGCCAGCATTACCCGGGGGGACAATGAGCAGTTCTTC.

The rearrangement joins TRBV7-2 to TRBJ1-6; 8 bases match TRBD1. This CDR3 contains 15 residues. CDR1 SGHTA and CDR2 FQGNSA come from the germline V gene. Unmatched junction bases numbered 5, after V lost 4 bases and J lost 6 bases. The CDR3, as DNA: TGTGCCAGCAGCTGGGGGACAGGCGGTAATTCACCCCTCCACTTT. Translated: CASSWGTGGNSPLHF.

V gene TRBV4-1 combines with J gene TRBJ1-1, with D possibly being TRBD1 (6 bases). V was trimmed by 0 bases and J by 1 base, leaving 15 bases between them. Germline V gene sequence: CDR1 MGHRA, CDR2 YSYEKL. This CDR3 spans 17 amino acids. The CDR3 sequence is CASSQEGQGIWNTEAFF. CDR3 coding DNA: TGCGCCAGCAGCCAAGAAGGGCAGGGGATATGGAACACTGAAGCTTTCTTT.

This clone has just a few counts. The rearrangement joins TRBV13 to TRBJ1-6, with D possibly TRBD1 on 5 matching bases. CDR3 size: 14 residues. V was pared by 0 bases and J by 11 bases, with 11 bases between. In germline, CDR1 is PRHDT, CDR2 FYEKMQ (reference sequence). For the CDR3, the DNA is TGTGCCAGCAGCTTAGGACGAGGAGGGGCACCCCTCCACTTT. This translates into CASSLGRGGAPLHF.

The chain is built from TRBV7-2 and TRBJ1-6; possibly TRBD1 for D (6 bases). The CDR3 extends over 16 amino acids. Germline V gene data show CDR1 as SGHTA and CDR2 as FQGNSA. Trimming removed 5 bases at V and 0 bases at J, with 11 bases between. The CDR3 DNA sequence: TGTGCCAGCAGCAGGGGGTTAAGCTCCTATAATTCACCCCTCCACTTT. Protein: CASSRGLSSYNSPLHF.

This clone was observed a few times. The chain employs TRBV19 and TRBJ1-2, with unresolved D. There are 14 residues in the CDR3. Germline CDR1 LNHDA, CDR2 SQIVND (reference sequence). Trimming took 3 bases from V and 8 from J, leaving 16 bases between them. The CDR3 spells CASSIGNIVSGYTF. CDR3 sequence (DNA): TGTGCCAGTAGTATCGGCAACATTGTTAGCGGCTACACCTTC.

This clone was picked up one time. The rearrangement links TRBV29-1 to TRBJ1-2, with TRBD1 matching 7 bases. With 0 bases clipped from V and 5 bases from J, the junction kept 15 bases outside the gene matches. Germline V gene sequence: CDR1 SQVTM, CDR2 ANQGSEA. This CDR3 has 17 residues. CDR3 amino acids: CSVEDRGAGGIKYGYTF. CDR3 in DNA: TGCAGCGTTGAAGATCGGGGGGCAGGGGGAATCAAATATGGCTACACCTTC.

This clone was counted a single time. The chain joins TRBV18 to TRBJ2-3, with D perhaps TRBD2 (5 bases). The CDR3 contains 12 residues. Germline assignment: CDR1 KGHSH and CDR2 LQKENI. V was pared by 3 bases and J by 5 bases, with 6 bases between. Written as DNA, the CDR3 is TGTGCCAGCTCACCCGAGGGAGATACGCAGTATTTT. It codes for CASSPEGDTQYF.

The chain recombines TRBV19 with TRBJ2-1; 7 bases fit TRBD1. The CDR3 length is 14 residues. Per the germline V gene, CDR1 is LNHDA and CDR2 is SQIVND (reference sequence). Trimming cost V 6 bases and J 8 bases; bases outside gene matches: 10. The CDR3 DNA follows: TGTGCCAGTAGGGCGCTAGACAGGGCGGATGAGCAGTTCTTC. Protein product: CASRALDRADEQFF.

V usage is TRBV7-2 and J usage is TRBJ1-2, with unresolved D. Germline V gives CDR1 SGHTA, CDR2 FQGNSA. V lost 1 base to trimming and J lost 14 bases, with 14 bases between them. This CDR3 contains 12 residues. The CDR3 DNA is TGTGCCAGCAGCTTAGAAACCGCCTTATATACCTTC. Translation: CASSLETALYTF. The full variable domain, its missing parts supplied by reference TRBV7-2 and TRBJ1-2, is GAGVSQSPSNKVTEKGKDVELRCDPISGHTALYWYRQSLGQGLEFLIYFQGNSAPDKSGLPSDRFSAERTGGSVSTLTIQRTQQEDSAVYLCASSLETALYTFGSGTRLTVV.

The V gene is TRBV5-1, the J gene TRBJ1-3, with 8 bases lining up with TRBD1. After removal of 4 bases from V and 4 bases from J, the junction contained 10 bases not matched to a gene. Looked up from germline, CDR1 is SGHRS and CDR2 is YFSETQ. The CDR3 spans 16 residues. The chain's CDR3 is CASSTMTGVLGNTIYF. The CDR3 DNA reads TGCGCCAGCAGCACCATGACAGGGGTTCTGGGAAACACCATATATTTT.

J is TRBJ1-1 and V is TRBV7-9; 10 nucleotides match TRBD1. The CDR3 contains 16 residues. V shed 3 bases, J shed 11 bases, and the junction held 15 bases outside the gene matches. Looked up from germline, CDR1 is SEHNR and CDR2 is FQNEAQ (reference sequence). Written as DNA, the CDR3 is TGTGCCAGCAGCTTTCGACAGGGGGCGCGGGAAGGTGGGGCTTTCTTT. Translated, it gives CASSFRQGAREGGAFF.

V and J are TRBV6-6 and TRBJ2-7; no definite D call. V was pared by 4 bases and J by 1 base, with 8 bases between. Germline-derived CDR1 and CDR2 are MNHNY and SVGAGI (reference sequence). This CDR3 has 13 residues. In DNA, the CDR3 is TGTGCCAGCAGTTCCTGGGGTTCCTACGAGCAGTACTTC. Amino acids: CASSSWGSYEQYF.

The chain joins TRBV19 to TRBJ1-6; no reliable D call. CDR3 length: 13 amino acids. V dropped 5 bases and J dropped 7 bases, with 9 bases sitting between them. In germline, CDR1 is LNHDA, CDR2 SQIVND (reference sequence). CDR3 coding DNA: TGTGCCAGTAGTTGGACGGAGAATTCACCCCTCCACTTT. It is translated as CASSWTENSPLHF. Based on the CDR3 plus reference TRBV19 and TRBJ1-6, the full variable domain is DGGITQSPKYLFRKEGQNVTLSCEQNLNHDAMYWYRQDPGQGLRLIYYSQIVNDFQKGDIAEGYSVSREKKESFPLTVTSAQKNPTAFYLCASSWTENSPLHFGNGTRLTVT.

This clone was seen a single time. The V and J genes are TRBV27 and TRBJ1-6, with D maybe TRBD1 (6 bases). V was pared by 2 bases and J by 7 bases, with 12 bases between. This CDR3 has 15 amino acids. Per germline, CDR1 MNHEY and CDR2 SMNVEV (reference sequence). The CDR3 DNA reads TGTGCCAGCAGTTTACGGGACACCCCGAATTCACCCCTCCACTTT. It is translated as CASSLRDTPNSPLHF.

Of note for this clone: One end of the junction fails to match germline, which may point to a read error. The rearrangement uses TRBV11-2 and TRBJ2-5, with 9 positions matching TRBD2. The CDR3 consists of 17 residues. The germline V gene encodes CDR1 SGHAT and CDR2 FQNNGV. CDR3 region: CASSPPRVRGGQKTQYF. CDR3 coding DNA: TGTGCCAGCAGCCCTCCCCGGGTGCGGGGGGGCCAAAAGACCCAGTACTTC.

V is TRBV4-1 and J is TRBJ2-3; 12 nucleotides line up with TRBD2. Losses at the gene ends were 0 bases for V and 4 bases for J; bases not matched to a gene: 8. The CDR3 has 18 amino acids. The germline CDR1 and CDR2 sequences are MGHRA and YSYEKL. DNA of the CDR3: TGCGCCAGCAGCCAAGATAGCCTCCGACTAGCGGGGGCAGATACGCAGTATTTT. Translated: CASSQDSLRLAGADTQYF.

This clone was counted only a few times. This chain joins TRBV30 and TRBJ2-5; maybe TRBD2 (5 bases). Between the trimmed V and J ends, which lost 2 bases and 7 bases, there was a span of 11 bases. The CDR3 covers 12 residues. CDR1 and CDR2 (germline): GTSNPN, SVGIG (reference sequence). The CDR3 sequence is CAWSFGVGTQYF. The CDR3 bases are TGTGCCTGGAGTTTCGGGGTTGGGACCCAGTACTTC.

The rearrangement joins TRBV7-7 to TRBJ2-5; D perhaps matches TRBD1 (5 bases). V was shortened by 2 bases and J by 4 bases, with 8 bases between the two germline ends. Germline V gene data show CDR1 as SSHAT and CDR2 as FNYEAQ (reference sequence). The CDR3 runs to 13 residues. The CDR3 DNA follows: TGTGCCAGCAGCTTACAGGGTCTAGAGACCCAGTACTTC. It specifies CASSLQGLETQYF.

Here the CDR3 reads CASSPGLAGGRSSYEQYF. The CDR3, as DNA: TGTGCCAGCAGCCCTGGCCTAGCGGGGGGTCGGAGCTCCTACGAGCAGTACTTC. The V and J genes are TRBV5-4 and TRBJ2-7, with 11 nucleotides matching TRBD2. The trim removed 4 bases at V and 0 bases at J, leaving 12 bases unmatched. The V gene's germline CDR1 is SGHNT and CDR2 YYREEE (reference sequence). CDR3 length: 18 amino acids. Full variable domain (missing parts from reference TRBV5-4 and TRBJ2-7): ETGVTQSPTHLIKTRGQQVTLRCSSQSGHNTVSWYQQALGQGPQFIFQYYREEENGRGNFPPRFSGLQFPNYSSELNVNALELDDSALYLCASSPGLAGGRSSYEQYFGPGTRLTVT.